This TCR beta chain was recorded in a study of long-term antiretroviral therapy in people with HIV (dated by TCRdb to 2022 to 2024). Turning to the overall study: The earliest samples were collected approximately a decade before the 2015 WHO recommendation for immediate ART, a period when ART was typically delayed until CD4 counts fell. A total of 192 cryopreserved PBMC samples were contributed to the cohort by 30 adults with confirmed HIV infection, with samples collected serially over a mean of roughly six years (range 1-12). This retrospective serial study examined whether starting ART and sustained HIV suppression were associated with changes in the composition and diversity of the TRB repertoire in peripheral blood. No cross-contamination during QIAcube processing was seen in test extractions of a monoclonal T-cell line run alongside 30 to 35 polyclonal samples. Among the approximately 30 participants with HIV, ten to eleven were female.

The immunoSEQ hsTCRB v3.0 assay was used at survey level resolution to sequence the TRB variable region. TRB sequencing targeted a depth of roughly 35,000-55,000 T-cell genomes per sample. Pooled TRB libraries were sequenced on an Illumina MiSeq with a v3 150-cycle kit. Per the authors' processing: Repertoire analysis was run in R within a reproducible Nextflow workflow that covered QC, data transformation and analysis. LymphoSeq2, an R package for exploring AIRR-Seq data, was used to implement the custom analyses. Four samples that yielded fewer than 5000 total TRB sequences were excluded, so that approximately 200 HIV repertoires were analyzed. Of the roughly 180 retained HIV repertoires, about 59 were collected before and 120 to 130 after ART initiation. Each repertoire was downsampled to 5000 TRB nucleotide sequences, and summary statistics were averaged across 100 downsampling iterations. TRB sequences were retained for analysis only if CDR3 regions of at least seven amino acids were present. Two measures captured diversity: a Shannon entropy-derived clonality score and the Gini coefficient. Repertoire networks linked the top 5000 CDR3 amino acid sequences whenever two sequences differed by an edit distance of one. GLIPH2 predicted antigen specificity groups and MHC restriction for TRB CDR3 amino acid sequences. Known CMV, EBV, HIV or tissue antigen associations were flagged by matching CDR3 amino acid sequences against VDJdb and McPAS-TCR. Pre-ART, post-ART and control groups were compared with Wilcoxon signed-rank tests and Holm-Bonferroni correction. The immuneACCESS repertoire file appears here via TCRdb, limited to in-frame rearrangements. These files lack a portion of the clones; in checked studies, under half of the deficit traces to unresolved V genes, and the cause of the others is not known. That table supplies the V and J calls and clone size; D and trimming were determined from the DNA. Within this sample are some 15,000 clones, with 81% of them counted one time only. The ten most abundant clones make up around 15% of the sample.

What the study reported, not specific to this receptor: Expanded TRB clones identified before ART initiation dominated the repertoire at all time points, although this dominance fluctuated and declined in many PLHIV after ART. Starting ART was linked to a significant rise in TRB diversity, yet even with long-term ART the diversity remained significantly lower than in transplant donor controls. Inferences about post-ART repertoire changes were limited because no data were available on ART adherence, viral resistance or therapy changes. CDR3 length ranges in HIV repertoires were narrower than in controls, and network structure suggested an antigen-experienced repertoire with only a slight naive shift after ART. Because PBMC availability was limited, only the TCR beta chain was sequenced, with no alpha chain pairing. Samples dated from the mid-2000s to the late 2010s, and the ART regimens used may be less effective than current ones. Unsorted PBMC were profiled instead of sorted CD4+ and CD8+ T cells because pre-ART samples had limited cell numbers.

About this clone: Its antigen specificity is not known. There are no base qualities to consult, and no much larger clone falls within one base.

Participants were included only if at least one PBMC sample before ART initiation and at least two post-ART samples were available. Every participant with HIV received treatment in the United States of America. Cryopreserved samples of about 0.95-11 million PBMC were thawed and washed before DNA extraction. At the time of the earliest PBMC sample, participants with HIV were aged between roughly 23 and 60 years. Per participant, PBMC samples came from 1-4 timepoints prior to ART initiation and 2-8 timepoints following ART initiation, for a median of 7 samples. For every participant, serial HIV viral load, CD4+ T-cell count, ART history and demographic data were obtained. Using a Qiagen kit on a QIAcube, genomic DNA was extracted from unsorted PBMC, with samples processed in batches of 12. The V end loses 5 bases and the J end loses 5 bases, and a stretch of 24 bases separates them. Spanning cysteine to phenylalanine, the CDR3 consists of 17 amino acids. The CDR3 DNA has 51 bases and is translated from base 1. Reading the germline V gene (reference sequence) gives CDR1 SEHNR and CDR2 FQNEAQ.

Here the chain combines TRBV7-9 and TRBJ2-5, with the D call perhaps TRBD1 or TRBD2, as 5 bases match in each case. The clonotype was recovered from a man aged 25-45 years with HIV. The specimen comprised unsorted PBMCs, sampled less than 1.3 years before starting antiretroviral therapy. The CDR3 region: CASSTLTPGPGAETQYF. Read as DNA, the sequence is TGTGCCAGCAGCACATTGACCCCGGGGCCCGGGGCTGAGACCCAGTACTTC.